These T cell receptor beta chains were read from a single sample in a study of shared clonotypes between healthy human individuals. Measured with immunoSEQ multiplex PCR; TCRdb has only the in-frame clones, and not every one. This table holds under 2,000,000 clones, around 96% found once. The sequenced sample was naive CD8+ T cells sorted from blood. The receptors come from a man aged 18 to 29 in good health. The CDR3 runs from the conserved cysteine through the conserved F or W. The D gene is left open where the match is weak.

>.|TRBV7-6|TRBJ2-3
TGTGCCAGCAGCGGTATGGATACGCAGTATTTT
CASSGMDTQYF
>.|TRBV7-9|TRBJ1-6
TGTGCCAGCAGCCTCCCCTTGGGAGGGGGGATCAATTCACCCCTCCACTTT
CASSLPLGGGINSPLHF
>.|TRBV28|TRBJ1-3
TGTGCGACCGAGGGGGTAAACACCATATATTTT
CATEGVNTIYF
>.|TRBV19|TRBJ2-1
TGTGCCAGTAGTATAGGTTTAGTGAATGAGCAGTTCTTC
CASSIGLVNEQFF
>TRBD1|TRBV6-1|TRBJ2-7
TGTGCCAGCAGTGAAAAAGGGCAGGGGGCGCAGAACGAGCAGTACTTC
CASSEKGQGAQNEQYF
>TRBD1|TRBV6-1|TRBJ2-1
TGTGCCAGCACCCTCGACAGGGGAGGCTACAATGAGCAGTTCTTC
CASTLDRGGYNEQFF
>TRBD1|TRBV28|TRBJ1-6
TGTGCCAGCAGCGAAACAGGGGGTATTAATTCACCCCTCCACTTT
CASSETGGINSPLHF
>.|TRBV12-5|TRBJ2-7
TGTGCTAGTGCCACTCAGGGGATGCACTACGAGCAGTACTTC
CASATQGMHYEQYF
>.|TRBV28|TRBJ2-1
TGTGCCAGCAGTCTCTCCTACAATGAGCAGTTCTTC
CASSLSYNEQFF
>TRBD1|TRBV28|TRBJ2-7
TGTGCCAGCAGTTTAACAGGGGCCTACGAGCAGTACTTC
CASSLTGAYEQYF
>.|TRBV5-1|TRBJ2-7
TGCGCCAGCAGACCCCCGTCGGGTGAGGAGCAGTACTTC
CASRPPSGEEQYF